The 30 T cell receptor beta chains below come from one sample, sequenced in a study of HIV-infected patients and healthy controls. Follow-up blood was drawn about 14 weeks, roughly three months, after antiretroviral therapy began. Whole blood was used without fractionation, so all unsorted peripheral T cells were included. Alpha and beta constant-region primers primed reverse transcription of around 550 ng RNA. Using multiplexing indices, alpha and beta chain libraries were generated apart by chain-specific third strand synthesis. TCRdb processed the 5' RACE reads anew with MiXCR; each CDR3 protein has one entry. The sample contains about 14,000 distinct CDR3 sequences, 12% of which appear only once. Sequenced material: blood, taken during antiretroviral therapy. The receptor set was obtained from an adult with HIV infection. The donor label of this sample is uncertain.

The J gene is TRBJ2-1, the V gene TRBV29-1; 16 nucleotides match TRBD2. Trimming at V came to 3 bases and at J to 0 bases, leaving 2 bases not matched to a gene. Germline assignment: CDR1 SQVTM and CDR2 ANQGSEA. The CDR3 is 17 residues long. CDR3 nucleotide sequence: TGCAGCGTTGAGGGACTAGCGGGGGGGAGCTCCTACAATGAGCAGTTCTTC. It yields the protein CSVEGLAGGSSYNEQFF.

This clonotype occurred many times. This sequence joins TRBV7-6 and TRBJ2-7; D not certain. CDR3 size: 12 residues. Germline lookup yields CDR1 SGHVS and CDR2 FNYEAQ. V gave up 5 bases and J gave up 6 bases, with 11 bases separating them. The CDR3 is CASSIFGREQYF. The CDR3 region has the DNA TGTGCCAGCAGCATTTTTGGCCGCGAGCAGTACTTC. Using reference TRBV7-6 and TRBJ2-7 for the parts outside the CDR3, the full variable domain is GAGVSQSPRYKVTKRGQDVALRCDPISGHVSLYWYRQALGQGPEFLTYFNYEAQQDKSGLPNDRFSAERPEGSISTLTIQRTEQRDSAMYRCASSIFGREQYFGPGTRLTVT.

The rearrangement joins TRBV7-9 to TRBJ2-6; 9 bases are a match to TRBD1. Trimming removed 7 bases from V and 2 bases from J; junction bases left unmatched: 9. The CDR3 has 17 amino acids. Germline lookup yields CDR1 SEHNR and CDR2 FQNEAQ (reference sequence). CDR3 DNA sequence: TGTGCCAGCAACCCCCGGACAGGGGAAGCTGGGGCCAACGTCCTGACTTTC. Protein sequence: CASNPRTGEAGANVLTF.

The genes are TRBV29-1 and TRBJ2-1; 9 bases line up with TRBD2. V lost 4 bases to trimming and J lost 9 bases; unmatched junction nucleotides: 19. CDR1 is SQVTM and CDR2 is ANQGSEA in the germline V gene. This CDR3 is built from 17 residues. CDR3 amino acids: CSVAVTSGYAFFGEQFF. For the CDR3, the DNA is TGCAGCGTTGCGGTGACTAGCGGTTACGCCTTTTTCGGTGAGCAGTTCTTC.

This clonotype has at least ten counts. The CDR3 bases are TGTGCCAGCAGCTTAGGGGGGTCAGATACGCAGTATTTT. Translating it yields CASSLGGSDTQYF. This chain joins TRBV7-6 and TRBJ2-3; D possibly matches TRBD1 or TRBD2 (5 bases each). Germline V CDR1 and CDR2: SGHVS, FNYEAQ. The CDR3 length is 13 residues. The germline V and J ends were trimmed by 1 base and 4 bases, with 6 bases remaining between them.

The chain combines TRBV19 with TRBJ1-5; possibly TRBD1 for D (5 bases). Germline V lookup: CDR1 LNHDA, CDR2 SQIVND (reference sequence). The CDR3 covers 16 residues. V lost 8 bases to trimming and J lost 0 bases, with 17 bases between them. CDR3 amino acids: CASGRGWENSNQPQHF. CDR3 nucleotide sequence: TGTGCCAGTGGAAGGGGTTGGGAAAATAGCAATCAGCCCCAGCATTTT.

This clonotype has at least ten counts. The chain uses TRBV2 and TRBJ2-5; 9 bases agree with TRBD2. V shed 4 bases, J shed 3 bases, and the junction held 9 bases outside the gene matches. The CDR3 covers 16 residues. Germline CDR1 reads SNHLY; CDR2 reads FYNNEI. CDR3 sequence (DNA): TGTGCCAGCAGTGTTTCAGCGGGGGGTAATGAAGAGACCCAGTACTTC. Amino acids: CASSVSAGGNEETQYF.

This clonotype was recorded many times. J is TRBJ2-1 and V is TRBV11-3; 8 bases are a match to TRBD2. Germline V CDR1 and CDR2: SGHNT, YENEEA. There are 16 residues in the CDR3. Trimming at V came to 1 base and at J to 1 base, leaving 3 bases not matched to a gene. In DNA form, the CDR3 reads TGTGCCAGCAGCTTAGGGGTAGCGGGGTCCTACAATGAGCAGTTCTTC. This codes for CASSLGVAGSYNEQFF.

This clonotype was counted at least ten times. J is TRBJ2-3 and V is TRBV6-6; D ambiguous. Between the trimmed V and J ends, which lost 2 bases and 0 bases, there was a span of 6 bases. Looked up from germline, CDR1 is MNHNY and CDR2 is SVGAGI (reference sequence). The CDR3 runs 14 residues. This CDR3 is CASSYGASTDTQYF. The CDR3 nucleotides are TGTGCCAGCAGTTACGGAGCAAGCACAGATACGCAGTATTTT.

This clonotype was seen a few times. The chain links TRBV28 to TRBJ2-1; D is perhaps TRBD1 or TRBD2 (5 bases each). CDR1 is MDHEN and CDR2 is SYDVKM in the germline V gene. The V end was cut by 6 bases, the J end by 1 base, with 16 bases between. The CDR3 consists of 16 residues. The CDR3 here is CASSPMGVKSYNEQFF. The DNA for the CDR3 is TGTGCCAGCAGCCCAATGGGGGTTAAGTCCTACAATGAGCAGTTCTTC.

This clonotype was seen many times. The rearrangement uses TRBV3-1 and TRBJ2-7; 9 bases map to TRBD2. The CDR3 spans 16 residues. The germline CDR1 and CDR2 sequences are LGHDT and YNNKEL (reference sequence). Losses at the gene ends were 0 bases for V and 2 bases for J; bases not matched to a gene: 5. CDR3 sequence reads: CASSQDLLAGAYEQYF. The DNA for the CDR3 is TGTGCCAGCAGCCAAGATCTACTAGCGGGTGCCTACGAGCAGTACTTC.

V is TRBV5-1 and J is TRBJ1-4; D is possibly TRBD1 (6 bases). This CDR3 is built from 16 residues. V shed 3 bases and J shed 4 bases, with 16 bases lying between them. Germline assignment: CDR1 SGHRS and CDR2 YFSETQ. The CDR3 region is CASSSNTGSFNEKLFF. CDR3 nucleotides: TGCGCCAGCAGCTCTAACACAGGGTCCTTTAATGAAAAACTGTTTTTT.

This clonotype was observed at least ten times. V usage is TRBV30 and J usage is TRBJ2-1, with no clear D. The V and J ends lost 8 bases and 4 bases respectively, with 15 bases between them. The CDR3 is made up of 13 amino acids. The germline CDR1 and CDR2 sequences are GTSNPN and SVGIG (reference sequence). The CDR3: CAAAVSRYNEQFF. The CDR3 region has the DNA TGTGCCGCCGCCGTATCGAGGTACAATGAGCAGTTCTTC.

The J gene is TRBJ1-1, the V gene TRBV20-1, with TRBD1 identical over 8 bases. Germline V gene lookup returns CDR1 DFQATT and CDR2 SNEGSKA (reference sequence). The CDR3 consists of 16 residues. J gave up 1 base and V 0 bases, and 7 bases lay outside the gene matches. The CDR3 nucleotides are TGCAGTGCTAGAGATAGCCTGCAGGGGGCGAACACTGAAGCTTTCTTT. Its protein is CSARDSLQGANTEAFF.

This clonotype turned up a few times. The rearrangement links TRBV6-1 to TRBJ1-1; 8 nucleotides match TRBD1. CDR3 length: 14 residues. Germline assignment: CDR1 MNHNS and CDR2 SASEGT. V shed 7 bases and J 6 bases; nucleotides not matched to a gene: 10. The CDR3: CASNRGQGYPEAFF. The CDR3 DNA follows: TGTGCCAGCAACCGAGGACAGGGATATCCTGAAGCTTTCTTT.

In this sample, this clonotype turned up many times. The chain has TRBV6-1 and TRBJ1-2, with D possibly being TRBD1 (6 bases). Per germline, CDR1 MNHNS and CDR2 SASEGT. The germline V and J ends were trimmed by 4 bases and 4 bases, with 16 bases remaining between them. The CDR3 spans 15 residues. The DNA for the CDR3 is TGTGCCAGCAGTGTCTACGGGACACCGGGCTATGGCTACACCTTC. Encoded protein: CASSVYGTPGYGYTF.

The rearrangement links TRBV28 to TRBJ2-7; the D is unclear. The V end lost 1 base, the J end lost 3 bases, and 10 bases lay between the germline ends. The CDR3 runs to 14 residues. In germline, CDR1 is MDHEN, CDR2 SYDVKM. In nucleotides, the CDR3 is TGTGCCAGCAGTTTATCTGTTGTGGGCTACGAGCAGTACTTC. Residues: CASSLSVVGYEQYF.

The CDR3 bases are TGCGCCAGCAGCTTCCAAAACGCGGGTGAGCAGTTCTTC. Residues: CASSFQNAGEQFF. The rearrangement links TRBV5-1 to TRBJ2-1, with D possibly TRBD2 on 5 matching bases. The V gene's germline CDR1 is SGHRS and CDR2 YFSETQ. Trimming shortened V by 2 bases and J by 9 bases, and 12 bases separated the two germline ends. The CDR3 contains 13 residues.

This clonotype was seen repeatedly, ten times or more. The chain combines TRBV6-6 with TRBJ2-7; 9 bases match TRBD1. CDR3 length equals 14 residues. V shed 4 bases, J shed 4 bases, and the junction held 5 bases outside the gene matches. Germline values: CDR1 MNHNY, CDR2 SVGAGI (reference sequence). The DNA of the CDR3 is TGTGCCAGCAGTTGGGACAGGGTATCGTACGAGCAGTACTTC. Its translation: CASSWDRVSYEQYF.

This clonotype is termed medium-sized. The rearrangement uses TRBV10-2 and TRBJ2-7; a possible D gene is TRBD1 (5 bases). Trimming stripped 7 bases from V and 4 bases from J, with 14 bases between. CDR1 and CDR2 from the germline V gene are WSHSY and SAAADI. CDR3 length equals 13 residues. In nucleotides, the CDR3 is TGCGCCAGCACCCAAGGGGAAGGATACGAGCAGTACTTC. Its protein product is CASTQGEGYEQYF.

This clonotype was picked up a small number of times. This chain joins TRBV10-2 and TRBJ2-3; D gene uncertain. The germline V gene has CDR1 WSHSY and CDR2 SAAADI. V was clipped by 2 bases and J by 1 base, with 4 bases between them. There are 13 residues in the CDR3. The CDR3 region is CASSEARTDTQYF. The CDR3, as DNA: TGCGCCAGCAGTGAGGCCCGCACAGATACGCAGTATTTT.

Worth noting for this clonotype: A much larger clone differs by one base, so this may be a read error. This CDR3 is CASSLQGNYGYTF. DNA for the CDR3: TGTGCCAGCAGCCTACAGGGGAACTATGGCTACACCTTC. This chain joins TRBV28 and TRBJ1-2; 7 bases fit TRBD1. V dropped 6 bases and J dropped 2; count of bases not matched to a gene: 3. Germline values: CDR1 MDHEN, CDR2 SYDVKM. This CDR3 region has 13 residues.

This chain connects TRBV6-2 or TRBV6-3 to TRBJ2-1, with 11 bases that match TRBD2. The CDR3 loop spans 16 amino acids. CDR1 is MNHEY, CDR2 SVGEGT, per germline. Trimming removed 6 bases from V and 9 bases from J; junction bases left unmatched: 13. In DNA form, the CDR3 reads TGTGCCAGCAGACCGCCGGGTAGCGGGGGGGCCAGTGAGCAGTTCTTC. Its translation is CASRPPGSGGASEQFF.

There are a few counts of this clonotype. This chain links TRBV5-4 with TRBJ2-1, with D possibly being TRBD2 (6 bases). The CDR3 runs to 14 residues. Germline V gene sequence: CDR1 SGHNT, CDR2 YYREEE (reference sequence). Trimming removed 1 base from V and 5 bases from J, with 10 bases in between. The CDR3, as DNA: TGTGCCAGCAGCTTGTCTAGCGTTGACAATGAGCAGTTCTTC. As protein: CASSLSSVDNEQFF.

This clonotype was detected ten times or more. The rearrangement joins TRBV29-1 to TRBJ1-5, with TRBD1 identical over 8 bases. V lost 4 bases and J lost 11; bases outside the gene matches: 16. CDR3 length: 15 amino acids. The germline CDR1 and CDR2 sequences are SQVTM and ANQGSEA. The CDR3 DNA reads as TGCAGCGTTGTGGGGACAGGTCCCAACAATCCAACCCAGCATTTT. This translates into CSVVGTGPNNPTQHF. Drawing the rest from reference TRBV29-1 and TRBJ1-5, the complete variable domain is SAVISQKPSRDICQRGTSLTIQCQVDSQVTMMFWYRQQPGQSLTLIATANQGSEATYESGFVIDKFPISRPNLTFSTLTVSNMSPEDSSIYLCSVVGTGPNNPTQHFGDGTRLSIL.

Many counts were recorded for this clonotype. The CDR3 region is CASRAAGGFLTGANVLTF. In nucleotides, the CDR3 is TGTGCCAGCAGAGCAGCGGGAGGGTTTCTCACTGGGGCCAACGTCCTGACTTTC. V is TRBV6-2 or TRBV6-3 and J is TRBJ2-6; 10 bases map to TRBD2. Losses at the gene ends were 6 bases for V and 2 bases for J; bases not matched to a gene: 10. CDR1 is MNHEY and CDR2 is SVGEGT in the germline V gene. There are 18 residues in the CDR3.

This clonotype is labeled as medium-sized. V is TRBV29-1 and J is TRBJ1-1; TRBD1 might be the D (5 bases). From germline, CDR1 is SQVTM and CDR2 ANQGSEA. CDR3 size: 11 residues. V was shortened by 3 bases and J by 10 bases, with 12 bases between the two germline ends. The CDR3 loop reads CSVEAGTGAFF. For the CDR3, the DNA is TGCAGCGTTGAGGCTGGGACGGGAGCTTTCTTT.

This clonotype was detected ten times or more. The V and J genes are TRBV6-1 and TRBJ1-5; a possible D gene is TRBD1 (5 bases). Germline loops: CDR1 MNHNS, CDR2 SASEGT. With 10 bases removed from V and 4 bases from J, the gap between germline ends came to 14 bases. There are 13 residues in the CDR3. The CDR3 loop is CATRLGVNQPQHF. CDR3 DNA sequence: TGTGCCACCCGGCTGGGGGTTAATCAGCCCCAGCATTTT.

As regards this clonotype: The junction differs from germline at one of its ends, possibly a read error. V usage is TRBV5-1 and J usage is TRBJ2-2; 10 bases fit TRBD1. The CDR3 totals 17 residues. Germline V gene lookup returns CDR1 SGHRS and CDR2 YFSETQ. DNA of the CDR3: TGCGCCAGCAGCGAGCAACCGGGACAGGGGAACTCCGGGGAGCTGTTTTTT. Translating it yields CASSEQPGQGNSGELFF.

This clonotype was detected ten times or more. This chain joins TRBV6-2 or TRBV6-3 and TRBJ2-6; 8 nucleotides agree with TRBD1. The germline CDR1 and CDR2 sequences are MNHEY and SVGEGT. Germline trimming cut 6 bases from V and 1 base from J; bases unmatched to any gene: 17. The CDR3 spans 20 residues. Here the CDR3 reads CASSPMPGQVGWSGANVLTF. For the CDR3, the DNA is TGTGCCAGCAGCCCAATGCCGGGACAGGTGGGGTGGTCTGGGGCCAACGTCCTGACTTTC.